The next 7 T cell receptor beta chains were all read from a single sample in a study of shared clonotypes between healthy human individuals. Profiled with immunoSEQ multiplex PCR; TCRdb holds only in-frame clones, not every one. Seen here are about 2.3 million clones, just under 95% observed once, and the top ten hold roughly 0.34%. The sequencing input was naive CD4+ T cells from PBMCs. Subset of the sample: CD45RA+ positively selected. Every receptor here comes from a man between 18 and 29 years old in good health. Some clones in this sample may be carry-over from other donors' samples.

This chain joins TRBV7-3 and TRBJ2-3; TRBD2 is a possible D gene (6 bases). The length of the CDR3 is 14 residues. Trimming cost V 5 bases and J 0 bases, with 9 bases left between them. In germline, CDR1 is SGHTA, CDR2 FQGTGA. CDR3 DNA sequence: TGTGCCAGCAGCGATGGGGGGAGCACAGATACGCAGTATTTT. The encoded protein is CASSDGGSTDTQYF.

The CDR3 nucleotides are TGTGCCAGCAGTTTAAGAACTTACCCCTATGGCTACACCTTC. It encodes CASSLRTYPYGYTF. The rearrangement uses TRBV28 and TRBJ1-2, with no clear D. V dropped 2 bases and J dropped 4 bases, with 11 bases sitting between them. Germline lookup yields CDR1 MDHEN and CDR2 SYDVKM. The CDR3 has 14 residues.

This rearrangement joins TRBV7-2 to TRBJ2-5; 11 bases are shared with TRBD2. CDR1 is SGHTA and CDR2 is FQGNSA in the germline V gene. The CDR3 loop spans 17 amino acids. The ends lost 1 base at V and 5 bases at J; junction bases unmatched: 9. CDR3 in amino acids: CASSLGILAGGGETQYF. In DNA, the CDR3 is TGTGCCAGCAGCTTAGGAATCCTAGCGGGAGGCGGGGAGACCCAGTACTTC.

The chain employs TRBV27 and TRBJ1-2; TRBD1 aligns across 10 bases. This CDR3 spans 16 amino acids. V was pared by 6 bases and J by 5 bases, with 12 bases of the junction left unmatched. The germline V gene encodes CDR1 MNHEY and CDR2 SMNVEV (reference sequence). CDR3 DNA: TGTGCCAGCAGGCCAATGACAGGGGGCGCGGGGTATGGCTACACCTTC. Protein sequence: CASRPMTGGAGYGYTF.

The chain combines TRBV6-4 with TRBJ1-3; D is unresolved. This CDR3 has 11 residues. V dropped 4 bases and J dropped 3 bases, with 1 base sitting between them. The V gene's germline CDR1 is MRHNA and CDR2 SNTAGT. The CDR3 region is CASSGGNTIYF. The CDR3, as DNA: TGTGCCAGCAGTGGTGGAAACACCATATATTTT.

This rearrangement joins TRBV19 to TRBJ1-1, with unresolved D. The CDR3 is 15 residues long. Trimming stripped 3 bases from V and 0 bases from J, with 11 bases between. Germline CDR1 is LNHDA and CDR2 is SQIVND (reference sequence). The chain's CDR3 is CASSIPGWVNTEAFF. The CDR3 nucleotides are TGTGCCAGTAGTATTCCTGGATGGGTGAACACTGAAGCTTTCTTT.

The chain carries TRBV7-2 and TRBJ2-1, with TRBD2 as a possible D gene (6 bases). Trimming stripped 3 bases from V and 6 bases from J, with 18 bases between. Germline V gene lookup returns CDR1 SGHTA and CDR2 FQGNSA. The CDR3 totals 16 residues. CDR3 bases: TGTGCCAGCAGCTTCCCCGGGACTCCACGGGGCAATGAGCAGTTCTTC. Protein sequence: CASSFPGTPRGNEQFF.